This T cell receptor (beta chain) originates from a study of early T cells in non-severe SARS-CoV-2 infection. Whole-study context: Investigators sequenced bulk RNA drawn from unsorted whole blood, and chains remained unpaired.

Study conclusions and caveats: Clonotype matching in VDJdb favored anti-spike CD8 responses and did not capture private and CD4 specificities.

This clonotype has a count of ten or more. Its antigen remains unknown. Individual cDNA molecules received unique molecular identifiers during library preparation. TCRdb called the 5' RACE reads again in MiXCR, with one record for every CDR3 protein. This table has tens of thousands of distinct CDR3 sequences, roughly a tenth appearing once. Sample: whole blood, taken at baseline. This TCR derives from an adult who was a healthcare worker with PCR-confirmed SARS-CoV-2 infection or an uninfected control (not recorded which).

CDR3 loop: CASSPARRGDRETQYF. CDR3 DNA: TGTGCCAGCAGCCCGGCCCGGCGGGGGGACCGGGAGACCCAGTACTTC. The chain uses TRBV7-8 and TRBJ2-5; 8 nucleotides line up with TRBD2. The CDR3 totals 16 residues. The germline CDR1 and CDR2 sequences are SGHVS and FQNEAQ. V was pared by 5 bases and J by 5 bases, with 13 bases of the junction left unmatched.